One and the same sample provided the 9 T cell receptor beta chains below, sequenced in a study of T cell clonotyping in hematopoietic cell transplantation. Sequencing was performed with immunoSEQ multiplex PCR; in TCRdb, only in-frame clones are kept and a portion is missing. The sample includes about 3,100 clones, approximately 60% of them seen just once. Material: peripheral blood mononuclear cells, obtained 30 days after allogeneic stem cell transplant. The receptors derive from a female patient younger than 45 who had an allogeneic stem cell transplant, so T cells may come from the graft donor. Some clones in this sample may be carry-over from other donors' samples.

The gene calls are TRBV9 and TRBJ2-7; either TRBD1 or TRBD2 may supply D (5 bases each). There are 14 residues in the CDR3. Germline CDR1 and CDR2: SGDLS and YYNGEE. Trimming left V 4 bases short and J 2 bases short, with 13 bases between. CDR3 in amino acids: CASSFRDGAYEQYF. The CDR3 nucleotides are TGTGCCAGCAGCTTCCGGGACGGAGCCTACGAGCAGTACTTC.

The rearrangement joins TRBV7-9 to TRBJ2-7; D gene unclear. V shed 1 base and J shed 4 bases, with 8 bases lying between them. CDR1 and CDR2 from the germline V gene are SEHNR and FQNEAQ (reference sequence). The CDR3 runs 13 residues. The CDR3 sequence: CASSLVSRYEQYF. As DNA, the CDR3 is TGTGCCAGCAGCTTAGTGTCCAGGTACGAGCAGTACTTC.

The chain couples TRBV30 to TRBJ1-2; D remains ambiguous. Trimming removed 1 base at V and 1 base at J, with 13 bases between. The CDR3 covers 15 residues. Per the germline V gene, CDR1 is GTSNPN and CDR2 is SVGIG (reference sequence). Here the CDR3 reads CAWSANRVFNYGYTF. CDR3 bases: TGTGCCTGGAGTGCCAACAGAGTTTTTAACTATGGCTACACCTTC. Full variable domain (outside the CDR3, taken from reference TRBV30 and TRBJ1-2): SQTIHQWPATLVQPVGSPLSLECTVEGTSNPNLYWYRQAAGRGLQLLFYSVGIGQISSEVPQNLSASRPQDRQFILSSKKLLLSDSGFYLCAWSANRVFNYGYTFGSGTRLTVV.

This chain links TRBV6-5 with TRBJ2-1, with 7 bases identical to TRBD1. V shed 5 bases and J 0 bases; nucleotides not matched to a gene: 4. Per the germline V gene, CDR1 is MNHEY and CDR2 is SVGAGI. The CDR3 extends over 15 amino acids. DNA of the CDR3: TGTGCCAGCAGTCCCGGGGACAGCTCCTACAATGAGCAGTTCTTC. Translating it yields CASSPGDSSYNEQFF.

The sample holds a few counts of this clone. V and J are TRBV30 and TRBJ1-3, with D possibly matching TRBD1 (5 bases). The CDR3 is made up of 12 amino acids. V lost 5 bases and J 4 bases, leaving 9 bases between the germline ends. Germline-derived CDR1 and CDR2 are GTSNPN and SVGIG (reference sequence). The CDR3 nucleotides are TGTGCCTGGGCATACAGGGGAAACACCATATATTTT. It is translated as CAWAYRGNTIYF.

The gene calls are TRBV30 and TRBJ2-7, with D uncertain. CDR3 length: 12 residues. Germline assignment: CDR1 GTSNPN and CDR2 SVGIG (reference sequence). With 3 bases removed from V and 2 bases from J, the gap between germline ends came to 8 bases. Here the CDR3 reads CAWSDPTYEQYF. Written as DNA, the CDR3 is TGTGCCTGGAGCGACCCGACCTACGAGCAGTACTTC.

The V gene is TRBV29-1, the J gene TRBJ2-5; 7 bases are shared with TRBD1. The germline V gene has CDR1 SQVTM and CDR2 ANQGSEA. The CDR3 runs 13 residues. V was pared by 6 bases and J by 5 bases, with 9 bases of the junction left unmatched. The CDR3 region is CSVSTGLMETQYF. CDR3 nucleotides: TGCAGCGTCTCGACAGGGTTAATGGAGACCCAGTACTTC.

The sample holds one count of this clone. This chain joins TRBV6-6 and TRBJ1-6; D remains unclear. The CDR3 is 14 residues long. Trimming shortened V by 8 bases and J by 0 bases, and 8 bases separated the two germline ends. Germline CDR1 reads MNHNY; CDR2 reads SVGAGI (reference sequence). CDR3 in amino acids: CASGKGSYNSPLHF. The CDR3 DNA follows: TGTGCCAGCGGAAAAGGCTCCTATAATTCACCCCTCCACTTT.

This clone occurred a few times. The gene calls are TRBV7-9 and TRBJ1-1; D is possibly TRBD1 (5 bases). V lost 5 bases and J lost 5, with 12 bases in between. CDR1 SEHNR and CDR2 FQNEAQ come from the germline V gene (reference sequence). The CDR3 has 13 residues. CDR3 sequence: CASSPRGRTEAFF. The DNA of the CDR3 is TGTGCCAGCAGCCCCCGGGGGAGGACTGAAGCTTTCTTT.